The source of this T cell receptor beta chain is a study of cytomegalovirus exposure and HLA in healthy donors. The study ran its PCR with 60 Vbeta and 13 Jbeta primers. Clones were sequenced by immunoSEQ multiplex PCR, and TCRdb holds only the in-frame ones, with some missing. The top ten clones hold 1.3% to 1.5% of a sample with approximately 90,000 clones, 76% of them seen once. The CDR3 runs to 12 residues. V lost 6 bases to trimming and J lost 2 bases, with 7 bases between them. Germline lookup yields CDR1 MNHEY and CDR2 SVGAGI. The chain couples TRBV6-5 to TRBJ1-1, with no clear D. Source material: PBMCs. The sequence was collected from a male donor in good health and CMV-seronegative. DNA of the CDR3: TGTGCCAGCAGAAGCCGAAACACTGAAGCTTTCTTT. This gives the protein CASRSRNTEAFF.